The rows below give T cell receptor beta chains drawn from one sample of a study of Ad26.COV2.S vaccination and SARS-CoV-2 variants. Produced via immunoSEQ multiplex PCR; TCRdb's table is partial and in-frame only. This table holds 350,000 to 550,000 clones, nearly 90% found once. The sequenced sample was peripheral blood, obtained in a trial of Ad26.COV2.S vaccine versus placebo. The receptor set was obtained from a person aged 18-65 years who received the Ad26.COV2.S COVID-19 vaccine or a placebo. CDR3s include the opening cysteine and the closing phenylalanine or tryptophan. A D gene is named only where the DNA matches it firmly. Clone size is stated in some rows and not others, as once, few, many or a class when expanded.

TRBV9	TRBJ2-5	TRBD1	.	CASSVATGGMKTQYF	TGTGCCAGCAGCGTCGCGACAGGGGGCATGAAGACCCAGTACTTC
TRBV18	TRBJ1-6	.	.	CASSPAAGGSPLHF	TGTGCCAGCTCACCTGCCGCCGGGGGATCACCCCTCCACTTT
TRBV5-1	TRBJ1-5	.	few	CASSLFPGSNQPQHF	TGCGCCAGCAGCTTGTTCCCCGGAAGCAATCAGCCCCAGCATTTT
TRBV24-1	TRBJ2-3	TRBD1	.	CATSDPPGQGQDTQYF	TGTGCCACCAGTGACCCACCGGGACAGGGGCAAGATACGCAGTATTTT
TRBV11-2	TRBJ2-2	.	.	CASTTHPGARAGSAGELFF	TGTGCCAGCACCACTCATCCAGGGGCCAGGGCGGGTTCGGCCGGGGAGCTGTTTTTT
TRBV7-2	TRBJ2-5	.	.	CASSFGAGVQETQYF	TGTGCCAGCAGCTTTGGGGCAGGGGTTCAAGAGACCCAGTACTTC
TRBV11-2	TRBJ1-5	TRBD1	.	CASSLEAGTGRHF	TGTGCCAGCAGCTTAGAAGCCGGGACAGGGAGGCATTTT
TRBV3-1/TRBV3-2	TRBJ1-5	.	.	CASSPGDQPQHF	TGTGCCAGCAGCCCAGGGGACCAGCCCCAGCATTTT
TRBV18	TRBJ1-1	TRBD1	.	CASSQSGTGTEAFF	TGTGCCAGCTCACAGTCCGGGACAGGGACTGAAGCTTTCTTT
TRBV5-1	TRBJ2-7	TRBD1	.	CASTRGQAHYEQYF	TGCGCCAGCACCCGTGGACAGGCCCACTACGAGCAGTACTTC
TRBV30	TRBJ2-1	.	.	CAWARYNEQFF	TGTGCCTGGGCCAGATACAATGAGCAGTTCTTC
TRBV6-2/TRBV6-3	TRBJ2-7	TRBD1	.	CASSYSAGGFEQYF	TGTGCCAGCAGTTACTCGGCAGGGGGCTTCGAGCAGTACTTC
TRBV9	TRBJ2-2	.	once	CASSVVPTAGSGELFF	TGTGCCAGCAGCGTAGTCCCCACTGCGGGGTCCGGGGAGCTGTTTTTT
TRBV5-1	TRBJ1-3	.	.	CASSLADNLTIYF	TGCGCCAGCAGCTTGGCGGACAATCTGACCATATATTTT
TRBV24-1	TRBJ2-5	TRBD1	.	CATSDPGGAGETQYF	TGTGCCACCAGTGATCCAGGGGGCGCGGGGGAGACCCAGTACTTC
TRBV19	TRBJ2-5	.	.	CASSMGTWETQYF	TGTGCCAGTAGTATGGGGACTTGGGAGACCCAGTACTTC
TRBV27	TRBJ1-1	.	.	CASSPRQGWLYTEAFF	TGTGCCAGCAGTCCCCGGCAGGGCTGGTTATACACTGAAGCTTTCTTT
TRBV4-2	TRBJ1-2	.	.	CASSQAGPTGVYGYTF	TGTGCCAGCAGCCAAGCCGGGCCCACCGGGGTCTATGGCTACACCTTC
TRBV2	TRBJ2-5	.	.	CASSRTHGETQYF	TGTGCCAGCAGCAGGACCCATGGGGAGACCCAGTACTTC
TRBV5-1	TRBJ1-1	.	.	CASSFDTGTEAFF	TGCGCCAGCAGCTTCGATACTGGGACTGAAGCTTTCTTT
TRBV11-2	TRBJ2-2	.	once	CASSWVREPGELFF	TGTGCCAGCAGCTGGGTTCGGGAGCCCGGGGAGCTGTTTTTT
TRBV14	TRBJ2-3	.	once	CASSQGFHPTDTQYF	TGTGCCAGCAGCCAGGGATTCCACCCCACAGATACGCAGTATTTT
TRBV6-4	TRBJ1-3	.	.	CASSRPGNSGNTIYF	TGTGCCAGCAGTCGTCCAGGGAACTCTGGAAACACCATATATTTT
TRBV5-6	TRBJ1-2	TRBD1	.	CASSGTGGYTF	TGTGCCAGCAGCGGGACAGGTGGCTACACCTTC
TRBV24-1	TRBJ2-3	TRBD1	.	CATSRTGGTDTQYF	TGTGCCACCAGTCGGACAGGGGGCACAGATACGCAGTATTTT
TRBV5-1	TRBJ2-3	.	.	CASSSAMDRSTDTQYF	TGCGCCAGCAGCTCGGCCATGGACAGAAGCACAGATACGCAGTATTTT